These T cell receptor beta chains were read from a single sample in a study of CD8 T cells in ankylosing spondylitis. TCRdb passed the 5' RACE reads through MiXCR, listing each CDR3 protein once. Of hundreds of thousands of distinct CDR3 sequences in the sample, about 10% were seen once. The sequencing input was blood, either unsorted or a sorted T cell fraction (not recorded which). The receptors come from a male donor with ankylosing spondylitis or in good health (not recorded which). Both conserved end residues are part of each CDR3. Fields, in order: V gene, J gene, CDR3 protein.

>TRBV11-2|TRBJ2-2
CASSPMTSGGGTGELFF
>TRBV12-3/TRBV12-4|TRBJ2-1
CASSLPHGGQNEQFF
>TRBV24-1|TRBJ2-6
CATSGMNSGANVLTF
>TRBV20-1|TRBJ1-5
CSANPGGYNQPQHF
>TRBV3-1|TRBJ1-2
CASSQDGTYGYTF
>TRBV20-1|TRBJ2-7
CSARVDRGLYEQYF
>TRBV12-3/TRBV12-4|TRBJ1-2
CASSFLQGGAYGYTF
>TRBV7-9|TRBJ1-2
CASSLAGDRASGGYTF
>TRBV5-1|TRBJ2-1
CASSLVTGGYNEQFF
>TRBV29-1|TRBJ2-7
CSVGGLTGHRYEQYF
>TRBV3-1|TRBJ1-5
CASSQGWTGGASNQPQHF
>TRBV7-3|TRBJ2-1
CASSQGRWLDNEQFF
>TRBV12-3/TRBV12-4|TRBJ2-1
CASSWTVVDEQFF
>TRBV7-8|TRBJ2-2
CASSSRPDPGTGELFF
>TRBV20-1|TRBJ2-2
CSARVPSGGLTGELFF
>TRBV20-1|TRBJ2-5
CSAHRGKQETQYF
>TRBV7-2|TRBJ2-5
CASSLRGEETQYF
>TRBV7-2|TRBJ2-5
CASSRPGAYQETQYF
>TRBV7-2|TRBJ2-7
CASSRDKSYEQYF
>TRBV18|TRBJ1-1
CASSPPGQGGKATEAFF
>TRBV20-1|TRBJ2-2
CSALTSGTTGELFF
>TRBV5-1|TRBJ1-1
CASSLVWQALNTEAFF
>TRBV6-1|TRBJ2-2
CASTSDGTNTGELFF
>TRBV2|TRBJ2-4
CASSEGDLAINIQYF
>TRBV20-1|TRBJ2-3
CSARPPGQGTDTQYF
>TRBV28|TRBJ1-3
CASSKPRHRTVASGNTIYF
>TRBV11-1|TRBJ2-1
CASSLRQLYNEQFF
>TRBV5-1|TRBJ2-1
CASSSSAGGVTYNEQFF
>TRBV18|TRBJ2-3
CASSPSIRGSEDTQYF
>TRBV7-6|TRBJ1-2
CASSLRSGGDGYTF
>TRBV20-1|TRBJ1-6
CSARNRDGNNSPLHF
>TRBV29-1|TRBJ2-5
CSVETGDGRETQYF
>TRBV3-1|TRBJ2-3
CASSHRGASTDTQYF
>TRBV2|TRBJ2-5
CASTLRQRETQYF
>TRBV3-1|TRBJ2-1
CASSPPSYNEQFF
>TRBV20-1|TRBJ1-5
CSAREVPGGRPQHF
>TRBV5-5|TRBJ1-2
CASSRDREYGYTF
>TRBV9|TRBJ2-1
CASSVSLGQNEQFF
>TRBV28|TRBJ1-4
CASSGRTGYDGTNEKLFF
>TRBV5-1|TRBJ2-2
CASRLLDTNTGELFF
>TRBV9|TRBJ2-3
CASSVRGGLPTDTQYF
>TRBV5-1|TRBJ2-7
CASSLEGTGGWEQYF
>TRBV5-1|TRBJ2-2
CASSLQEDAGELFF
>TRBV10-3|TRBJ1-5
CAIKGGDQPQHF
>TRBV7-2|TRBJ1-2
CASSLLGGNGYTF
>TRBV5-1|TRBJ2-5
CASSFMPEETQYF
>TRBV5-1|TRBJ1-5
CASSLATTSNQPQHF
>TRBV7-9|TRBJ2-7
CASSPGRPDYEQYF
>TRBV6-1|TRBJ1-4
CASRRDREGEKLFF
>TRBV30|TRBJ1-1
CAWSWCEAFF